This T cell receptor beta chain was sequenced during a study of blood T cell repertoires in COVID-19. Generated by immunoSEQ multiplex PCR, the TCRdb table keeps only in-frame clones and is missing some. The top ten hold about 1.8% of the sample, which has 130,000 to 150,000 clones, approximately 80% seen once. The V gene lost 7 bases and the J gene lost 4 bases, with 13 bases spanning the gap. Germline V gives CDR1 LNHDA, CDR2 SQIVND (reference sequence). This CDR3 has 13 residues. The sequence derives from a woman aged 60-75 years with acute or convalescent COVID-19. Sequencing was performed on peripheral blood. V usage is TRBV19 and J usage is TRBJ1-1, with a tentative D call TRBD1 (6 bases). CDR3 bases: TGTGCCAGTATCGATCAGGGGAGCACTGAAGCTTTCTTT. Translating gives CASIDQGSTEAFF.